The 27 T cell receptor beta chains listed next were all sequenced from one sample in a study of T cell responses to AZD1222 COVID-19 vaccine. Clones were read by immunoSEQ multiplex PCR, and TCRdb kept only the in-frame ones, dropping some. The sample shows 80,000 or so clones, more than 85% of them seen only once. The sequences come from peripheral blood, collected 28 days after the second AZD1222 dose. These receptors originate from an adult who received the AZD1222 COVID-19 vaccine.

This clone was counted a single time. The rearrangement links TRBV7-2 to TRBJ2-7; 9 bases are shared with TRBD2. Germline assignment: CDR1 SGHTA and CDR2 FQGNSA. The CDR3 consists of 18 residues. V gave up 1 base and J gave up 3 bases; unmatched junction bases: 13. CDR3 sequence (DNA): TGTGCCAGCAGCTTAGTCCCGGGCGGGAGGGCAAGTTTCTACGAGCAGTACTTC. Translated, it gives CASSLVPGGRASFYEQYF.

This chain joins TRBV18 and TRBJ1-5; D is possibly TRBD1 (6 bases). CDR3 length: 15 residues. Germline CDR1 reads KGHSH; CDR2 reads LQKENI. V dropped 4 bases and J dropped 4 bases, with 14 bases sitting between them. CDR3 sequence reads: CASSRDGGGNQPQHF. In DNA form, the CDR3 reads TGTGCCAGCTCACGGGACGGGGGCGGAAATCAGCCCCAGCATTTT.

The CDR3 bases are TGTGCCAGCAGTACCCGGGACAAATCCTACGAGCAGTACTTC. It is translated as CASSTRDKSYEQYF. The J gene is TRBJ2-7, the V gene TRBV6-5, with a tentative D call TRBD1 (6 bases). V gave up 5 bases and J gave up 1 base, with 12 bases separating them. There are 14 residues in the CDR3. Germline CDR1 is MNHEY and CDR2 is SVGAGI.

The V gene is TRBV20-1, the J gene TRBJ1-3, with D unresolved. Germline CDR1 DFQATT, CDR2 SNEGSKA (reference sequence). There are 11 residues in the CDR3. Trimming stripped 5 bases from V and 4 bases from J, with 6 bases between. Here the CDR3 reads CSAFLGNTIYF. The DNA of the CDR3 is TGCAGTGCTTTTCTGGGAAACACCATATATTTT.

V and J are TRBV25-1 and TRBJ2-7; no clear D. The V gene lost 3 bases and the J gene lost 2 bases, with 8 bases spanning the gap. The CDR3 runs 13 residues. Germline V gene sequence: CDR1 MGHDK, CDR2 SYGVNS. The CDR3 nucleotides are TGTGCCAGCAGTGACGACGCTGCCTACGAGCAGTACTTC. Translating it yields CASSDDAAYEQYF.

The chain has TRBV6-5 and TRBJ2-7, with D hard to call. Germline assignment: CDR1 MNHEY and CDR2 SVGAGI. CDR3 length equals 12 residues. Trimming left V 6 bases short and J 1 base short, with 7 bases between. DNA for the CDR3: TGTGCCAGCAGCTTACGTTCCTACGAGCAGTACTTC. It encodes CASSLRSYEQYF.

V usage is TRBV18 and J usage is TRBJ1-2, with 8 nucleotides matching TRBD1. CDR3 size: 14 residues. Germline assignment: CDR1 KGHSH and CDR2 LQKENI. The V segment lost 3 bases and the J segment 4 bases; nucleotides outside the gene matches: 4. In nucleotides, the CDR3 is TGTGCCAGCTCACCTGAGGACAGGGCCTATGGCTACACCTTC. It yields the protein CASSPEDRAYGYTF.

This clone was seen only once. This chain connects TRBV7-9 to TRBJ1-4, with 8 bases identical to TRBD1. CDR3 length: 14 residues. CDR1 is SEHNR, CDR2 FQNEAQ, per germline (reference sequence). V was clipped by 4 bases and J by 5 bases; unmatched bases: 3. In nucleotides, the CDR3 is TGTGCCAGCAGCTCGGACAGGGCGAATGAAAAACTGTTTTTT. It codes for CASSSDRANEKLFF. Full variable domain (rest looked up from reference TRBV7-9 and TRBJ1-4): DTGVSQNPRHKITKRGQNVTFRCDPISEHNRLYWYRQTLGQGPEFLTYFQNEAQLEKSRLLSDRFSAERPKGSFSTLEIQRTEQGDSAMYLCASSSDRANEKLFFGSGTQLSVL.

The CDR3 reads CASSQAGAGWHEQYF. CDR3 coding DNA: TGTGCCAGCAGCCAAGCGGGGGCGGGATGGCACGAGCAGTACTTC. This chain links TRBV6-5 with TRBJ2-7, with 8 positions matching TRBD2. V lost 6 bases and J lost 5; bases outside the gene matches: 12. CDR3 length: 15 amino acids. Germline V gives CDR1 MNHEY, CDR2 SVGAGI.

This chain joins TRBV7-6 and TRBJ2-2, with D possibly called TRBD1 or TRBD2 (5 bases each). Trimming pared 6 bases from V and 3 bases from J, leaving 11 bases between. The CDR3 contains 14 residues. Germline lookup yields CDR1 SGHVS and CDR2 FNYEAQ. DNA of the CDR3: TGTGCCAGCAGTCGGGACGCGGACACCGGGGAGCTGTTTTTT. Amino acids: CASSRDADTGELFF.

The gene calls are TRBV28 and TRBJ1-1, with D perhaps TRBD1 (5 bases). This CDR3 region has 15 residues. The germline V gene encodes CDR1 MDHEN and CDR2 SYDVKM. With 8 bases removed from V and 0 bases from J, the gap between germline ends came to 16 bases. In DNA, the CDR3 is TGTGCCAGCTACAGGAGAGGCGGGATGAACACTGAAGCTTTCTTT. As protein: CASYRRGGMNTEAFF.

This clone was observed once. The V call is TRBV5-1, the J call TRBJ1-4, with unresolved D. V shed 0 bases and J shed 4 bases, with 13 bases lying between them. The CDR3 consists of 16 residues. Germline CDR1 SGHRS, CDR2 YFSETQ. The CDR3 bases are TGCGCCAGCAGCTTGGCGCCGGGTTCGAGTAATGAAAAACTGTTTTTT. Its protein product is CASSLAPGSSNEKLFF.

This chain uses TRBV24-1 with TRBJ2-6; no definite D call. V gave up 7 bases and J gave up 0 bases, with 12 bases separating them. The CDR3 runs to 16 residues. CDR1 and CDR2 from the germline V gene are KGHDR and SFDVKD. The DNA for the CDR3 is TGTGCCACCAGGGGCCCAAACACCTCTGGGGCCAACGTCCTGACTTTC. It yields the protein CATRGPNTSGANVLTF.

The chain has TRBV2 and TRBJ1-2; D gene unclear. The CDR3 sequence is 14 residues long. Per germline, CDR1 SNHLY and CDR2 FYNNEI. V lost 3 bases, J lost 3 bases, and 11 bases lay in between. DNA of the CDR3: TGTGCCAGCAGTGAGGTGGCGGGTTACTATGGCTACACCTTC. Amino acids: CASSEVAGYYGYTF.

This chain links TRBV3-1 (or the pseudogene TRBV3-2) with TRBJ1-5; 9 nucleotides line up with TRBD1. The CDR3 length is 16 residues. The junction had 7 bases not matched to a gene; V was cut back by 7 bases and J by 0 bases. The V gene's germline CDR1 is LGHDT and CDR2 YNNKEL (reference sequence). The CDR3 nucleotides read TGTGCCAGCAAACAGGGGGCGGTCACTAGCAATCAGCCCCAGCATTTT. Its translation is CASKQGAVTSNQPQHF.

This rearrangement joins TRBV28 to TRBJ1-5; no clear D gene. Trimming shortened V by 7 bases and J by 4 bases, and 8 bases separated the two germline ends. The CDR3 is made up of 12 amino acids. Germline CDR1 reads MDHEN; CDR2 reads SYDVKM. For the CDR3, the DNA is TGTGCCAGCAAAAGGATGAATCAGCCCCAGCATTTT. Its translation: CASKRMNQPQHF.

The chain uses TRBV3-1 (or the pseudogene TRBV3-2) and TRBJ1-2, with D possibly matching TRBD1 (5 bases). V lost 0 bases to trimming and J lost 7 bases, with 12 bases between them. The CDR3 covers 14 residues. In germline, CDR1 is LGHDT, CDR2 YNNKEL (reference sequence). The CDR3 nucleotides are TGTGCCAGCAGCCAAGATGGTGGGGGAACTGGCTACACCTTC. This gives the protein CASSQDGGGTGYTF.

V gene TRBV7-9 combines with J gene TRBJ2-7, with 7 bases aligning to TRBD1. The V and J ends lost 5 bases and 7 bases, in that order; junction bases with no gene match: 5. CDR3 length: 12 amino acids. CDR1 and CDR2 from the germline V gene are SEHNR and FQNEAQ (reference sequence). The CDR3, as DNA: TGTGCCAGCAGCCCCCGGACAGGAGAGCAGTACTTC. Protein product: CASSPRTGEQYF.

This chain joins TRBV15 and TRBJ1-2; maybe TRBD1 (5 bases). CDR3 size: 15 residues. CDR1 is LNHNV and CDR2 is YYDKDF in the germline V gene (reference sequence). Trimming removed 0 bases at V and 2 bases at J, with 10 bases between. CDR3 amino acids: CATSREVAGNYGYTF. Written as DNA, the CDR3 is TGTGCCACCAGCAGAGAGGTGGCAGGGAACTATGGCTACACCTTC. Supplemented by reference TRBV15 and TRBJ1-2, the full variable domain reads DAMVIQNPRYQVTQFGKPVTLSCSQTLNHNVMYWYQQKSSQAPKLLFHYYDKDFNNEADTPDNFQSRRPNTSFCFLDIRSPGLGDTAMYLCATSREVAGNYGYTFGSGTRLTVV.

This clone was counted between two and nine times. In DNA form, the CDR3 reads TGCGCCAGCAGCTTGATGGGGGCAGGCAATCAGCCCCAGCATTTT. This translates into CASSLMGAGNQPQHF. The chain links TRBV5-1 to TRBJ1-5; D is perhaps TRBD1 (6 bases). CDR3 length: 15 amino acids. V lost 1 base, J lost 2 bases, and 10 bases lay in between. Germline V gene data show CDR1 as SGHRS and CDR2 as YFSETQ.

This chain joins TRBV5-1 and TRBJ2-2; 10 bases align to TRBD2. Unmatched junction bases numbered 4, after V lost 5 bases and J lost 3 bases. CDR3 length equals 15 residues. The germline CDR1 and CDR2 sequences are SGHRS and YFSETQ. The CDR3 reads CASSQAGGDTGELFF. The DNA for the CDR3 is TGCGCCAGCAGTCAAGCGGGAGGGGACACCGGGGAGCTGTTTTTT. Filled out from reference TRBV5-1 and TRBJ2-2, the complete variable domain reads KAGVTQTPRYLIKTRGQQVTLSCSPISGHRSVSWYQQTPGQGLQFLFEYFSETQRNKGNFPGRFSGRQFSNSRSEMNVSTLELGDSALYLCASSQAGGDTGELFFGEGSRLTVL.

J is TRBJ1-1 and V is TRBV6-1; 7 bases map to TRBD1. Germline CDR1 and CDR2: MNHNS and SASEGT. With 10 bases clipped from V and 4 bases from J, the junction kept 6 bases outside the gene matches. The CDR3 loop spans 12 amino acids. The DNA of the CDR3 is TGTGCCACCAACAGGGGCGCCACTGAAGCTTTCTTT. Translation gives CATNRGATEAFF.

The chain joins TRBV11-3 to TRBJ2-5; D is unresolved. Trimming left V 0 bases short and J 3 bases short, with 8 bases between. Germline values: CDR1 SGHNT, CDR2 YENEEA. The CDR3 sequence is 14 residues long. In DNA, the CDR3 is TGTGCCAGCAGCTTAGATCCCACAGAAGAGACCCAGTACTTC. Protein product: CASSLDPTEETQYF.

V usage is TRBV5-1 and J usage is TRBJ1-1, with unresolved D. Germline-derived CDR1 and CDR2 are SGHRS and YFSETQ. CDR3 length equals 14 residues. Trimming removed 2 bases at V and 6 bases at J, with 14 bases between. DNA of the CDR3: TGCGCCAGCAGCTTTTTCAAGTCGAATTCTGAAGCTTTCTTT. Amino acid sequence: CASSFFKSNSEAFF. The full variable domain, rest sourced from reference TRBV5-1 and TRBJ1-1, is KAGVTQTPRYLIKTRGQQVTLSCSPISGHRSVSWYQQTPGQGLQFLFEYFSETQRNKGNFPGRFSGRQFSNSRSEMNVSTLELGDSALYLCASSFFKSNSEAFFGQGTRLTVV.

The V and J genes are TRBV3-1 (or the pseudogene TRBV3-2) and TRBJ2-2; TRBD2 matches 8 bases. With 5 bases clipped from V and 6 bases from J, the junction kept 8 bases outside the gene matches. The CDR3 spans 15 residues. Germline CDR1 reads LGHDT; CDR2 reads YNNKEL (reference sequence). In DNA form, the CDR3 reads TGTGCCAGCAGCTTGGGGACTAGATCTCCCGGGGAGCTGTTTTTT. Translation gives CASSLGTRSPGELFF.

The chain carries TRBV5-4 and TRBJ1-1; 8 bases line up with TRBD1. This CDR3 region has 15 residues. The germline V gene has CDR1 SGHNT and CDR2 YYREEE (reference sequence). V was clipped by 4 bases and J by 4 bases; unmatched bases: 9. CDR3 DNA: TGTGCCAGCAGCGACCGGACAGGGACCGTCACTGAAGCTTTCTTT. Encoded protein: CASSDRTGTVTEAFF.

The CDR3 bases are TGTGCCAGCAGTAGCGGACAGCTTTCAAACACTGAAGCTTTCTTT. It encodes CASSSGQLSNTEAFF. V and J are TRBV6-5 and TRBJ1-1; TRBD1 is a possible D gene (6 bases). V was clipped by 5 bases and J by 2 bases, with 15 bases between them. Looked up from germline, CDR1 is MNHEY and CDR2 is SVGAGI. This CDR3 contains 15 residues.